These 9 T cell receptor beta chains were sequenced from one sample in a study of identifying expanded T cells in peripheral blood. This table comes from immunoSEQ multiplex PCR, and its TCRdb copy is limited to in-frame clones, with some not included. The table lists 84,000 or so clones, approximately 90% of them singletons. The specimen was blood. Receptor source: a person aged 18 to 75 in good health.

V gene TRBV9 combines with J gene TRBJ2-1; possibly TRBD1 or TRBD2 for D (6 bases each). The CDR3 runs to 14 residues. From germline, CDR1 is SGDLS and CDR2 YYNGEE. The germline V and J ends were trimmed by 7 bases and 8 bases, with 19 bases remaining between them. The CDR3, as DNA: TGTGCCAGCTCCCTAGGTGGGGGGCATGATGAGCAGTTCTTC. Translation gives CASSLGGGHDEQFF.

Here the CDR3 reads CASSVEDRGNTEAFF. DNA of the CDR3: TGTGCCAGCAGCGTAGAAGACAGGGGAAACACTGAAGCTTTCTTT. The chain combines TRBV9 with TRBJ1-1; 8 positions agree with TRBD1. This CDR3 has 15 amino acids. Germline assignment: CDR1 SGDLS and CDR2 YYNGEE. J was trimmed by 2 bases and V by 0 bases; bases with no gene match: 3.

This chain connects TRBV10-3 to TRBJ1-5; 7 bases are a match to TRBD1. V was pared by 8 bases and J by 5 bases, with 6 bases of the junction left unmatched. Germline lookup yields CDR1 ENHRY and CDR2 SYGVKD. This CDR3 has 13 amino acids. The DNA for the CDR3 is TGTGCCATCCAGGGGGGTTTGGATCAGCCCCAGCATTTT. Amino acids: CAIQGGLDQPQHF.

This chain links TRBV6-1 with TRBJ2-7; D unclear. V shed 4 bases and J shed 0 bases, with 13 bases lying between them. CDR1 and CDR2 (germline): MNHNS, SASEGT. The CDR3 length is 15 residues. The CDR3 region has the DNA TGTGCCAGCAGTGCCACCGGGTTTAACTCCTACGAGCAGTACTTC. It encodes CASSATGFNSYEQYF.

The chain employs TRBV4-2 and TRBJ1-1; D gene unclear. Between the trimmed V and J ends, which lost 3 bases and 3 bases, there was a span of 11 bases. CDR3 length equals 14 residues. Germline V lookup: CDR1 LGHNA, CDR2 YNFKEQ. CDR3 bases: TGTGCCAGCAGCCACCCCCGAACGGACACTGAAGCTTTCTTT. It specifies CASSHPRTDTEAFF.

A single count supports this clone. In nucleotides, the CDR3 is TGTGCCAGTAATAGACCAAGCGGCCAGCCCCAGCATTTT. Its protein product is CASNRPSGQPQHF. The chain carries TRBV19 and TRBJ1-5; no firm D call. V lost 7 bases and J lost 7, with 14 bases in between. The germline gives CDR1 LNHDA, CDR2 SQIVND (reference sequence). The CDR3 sequence is 13 residues long. The entire variable domain, with the rest obtained from reference TRBV19 and TRBJ1-5, is as follows: DGGITQSPKYLFRKEGQNVTLSCEQNLNHDAMYWYRQDPGQGLRLIYYSQIVNDFQKGDIAEGYSVSREKKESFPLTVTSAQKNPTAFYLCASNRPSGQPQHFGDGTRLSIL.

The CDR3 is CASSLGGQGETQYF. The CDR3 DNA reads TGTGCCAGCAGCTTAGGAGGGCAGGGGGAGACCCAGTACTTC. This chain joins TRBV7-7 and TRBJ2-5; D might be TRBD1 (6 bases). Germline V gene lookup returns CDR1 SSHAT and CDR2 FNYEAQ (reference sequence). This CDR3 spans 14 amino acids. V was cut by 1 base and J by 5 bases, with 11 bases left in between.

The gene calls are TRBV29-1 and TRBJ2-1, with 7 bases aligning to TRBD2. Germline V gene data show CDR1 as SQVTM and CDR2 as ANQGSEA. Trimming at V came to 3 bases and at J to 2 bases, leaving 4 bases not matched to a gene. The CDR3 is 14 amino acids. The CDR3 DNA sequence: TGCAGCGTTGATGGCGGGAGTACCTACAATGAGCAGTTCTTC. Translated, it gives CSVDGGSTYNEQFF.

The rearrangement uses TRBV7-2 and TRBJ2-1, with D perhaps matching TRBD1 (6 bases). The CDR3 has 17 residues. The germline V gene encodes CDR1 SGHTA and CDR2 FQGNSA. V dropped 6 bases and J dropped 1 base, with 19 bases sitting between them. CDR3 nucleotides: TGTGCCAGCAGTCGTGGGAACAGGGAGAGGTCCTACAATGAGCAGTTCTTC. As protein: CASSRGNRERSYNEQFF.